A selection of T cell receptor beta chains follows, all from one sample in a study of T cell responses to AZD1222 COVID-19 vaccine. The data were produced by immunoSEQ multiplex PCR, yet TCRdb's version contains in-frame clones alone and is incomplete. The sample contains about 120,000 clones, roughly nine tenths of which appear only once. Specimen: peripheral blood, collected on day 0 of AZD1222 vaccination. The source is an adult in good health. Both conserved end residues are part of each CDR3. D genes are given only for firm matches. Rows may omit the clone size; those that give it use once, few, many or a size class.

15,TRBJ2-3,TRBV3-1/TRBV3-2,-,TRBD2,TGTGCCAGCAGCAAAGCGGGAGTCGGCACAGATACGCAGTATTTT,CASSKAGVGTDTQYF
16,TRBJ2-5,TRBV4-2,-,-,TGTGCCAGCAGCCAAGCCGACCGGGGGACAGAAGAGACCCAGTACTTC,CASSQADRGTEETQYF
14,TRBJ2-5,TRBV30,-,-,TGTGCCTGGAGTGTACCAGGTCCCCAAGAGACCCAGTACTTC,CAWSVPGPQETQYF
13,TRBJ2-5,TRBV3-1/TRBV3-2,-,-,TGTGCCAGCAGCCAACTCCGGTGGGAGACCCAGTACTTC,CASSQLRWETQYF
14,TRBJ2-2,TRBV9,once,-,TGTGCCAGCAGCGTAGATCTCAGACCCGGGGAGCTGTTTTTT,CASSVDLRPGELFF
16,TRBJ2-2,TRBV18,-,TRBD1,TGTGCCAGCTCAATCAGAGGACAGGGAGGAGCCGGGGAGCTGTTTTTT,CASSIRGQGGAGELFF
15,TRBJ2-3,TRBV3-1/TRBV3-2,-,TRBD2,TGTGCCAGCAGCCATCAAGCGGGGCGCACAGATACGCAGTATTTT,CASSHQAGRTDTQYF
14,TRBJ2-7,TRBV28,-,-,TGTGCCAGCAGTCCCTCAGGGAGAGCTTACGAGCAGTACTTC,CASSPSGRAYEQYF
14,TRBJ1-1,TRBV19,-,-,TGTGCCAGTAGTATACGGGGGGAATTGACTGAAGCTTTCTTT,CASSIRGELTEAFF
11,TRBJ2-2,TRBV12-3/TRBV12-4,-,-,TGTGCCAGCTCCCAGACCGGGGAGCTGTTTTTT,CASSQTGELFF
16,TRBJ2-5,TRBV5-1,-,TRBD2,TGCGCCAGCAGCTTGGATGGCGGGAGGGCCGTCGAGACCCAGTACTTC,CASSLDGGRAVETQYF
10,TRBJ2-7,TRBV2,once,-,TGTGCCAGCTCGGGGTACGAGCAGTACTTC,CASSGYEQYF
17,TRBJ1-1,TRBV10-2,once,-,TGCGCCAGCAGTGAGTTTGAGCTTTTCTCGCCGGGGGCTGAAGCTTTCTTT,CASSEFELFSPGAEAFF
19,TRBJ1-6,TRBV18,-,-,TGTGCCAGCTCACCGACCAGAGTGGGGGGGCAGGGCTATAATTCACCCCTCCACTTT,CASSPTRVGGQGYNSPLHF
14,TRBJ2-3,TRBV10-3,-,-,TGTGCCATCAGGGGTTGGGCTAGCACAGATACGCAGTATTTT,CAIRGWASTDTQYF
17,TRBJ1-1,TRBV24-1,once,-,TGTGCCACCAGTGCCCCCGACAAAAACGGGTCGAATACTGAAGCTTTCTTT,CATSAPDKNGSNTEAFF
15,TRBJ2-3,TRBV5-1,-,-,TGCGCCAGCAGCTTGGCGCCAGTAACTGTAGATACGCAGTATTTT,CASSLAPVTVDTQYF
12,TRBJ1-2,TRBV11-2,-,-,TGTGCCAGCAGCGCTGAAGGCAATGGCTACACCTTC,CASSAEGNGYTF
16,TRBJ2-3,TRBV4-1,-,TRBD2,TGCGCCAGCAGCCTCCCGGGAACGGGAGGGATAGATACGCAGTATTTT,CASSLPGTGGIDTQYF
13,TRBJ2-7,TRBV5-8,-,-,TGTGCCAGCAGCTCCGGACAGCCTGACGAGCAGTACTTC,CASSSGQPDEQYF
15,TRBJ1-4,TRBV4-1,-,TRBD1,TGCGCCAGCAGCCCTCGACAGGGATGGGGTGAAAAACTGTTTTTT,CASSPRQGWGEKLFF
14,TRBJ1-2,TRBV30,-,-,TGTGCCTGGAGTTTTCCGGGACGCCTTTCCGGCTACACCTTC,CAWSFPGRLSGYTF
15,TRBJ1-5,TRBV10-2,-,-,TGCGCCAGCAGTGAGTCGGGGGGAAACCATCAGCCCCAGCATTTT,CASSESGGNHQPQHF